A single sample gave rise to the 32 T cell receptor beta chains below, sequenced in a study of response to subunit inactivated influenza vaccine. TCRdb passed the RT-PCR reads through MiXCR, listing each CDR3 protein once. The sample carries more than 700,000 distinct CDR3 sequences, approximately 21% recorded once. The sequences come from PBMCs from blood, collected roughly 5 days after vaccination. The origin of the receptors is a man aged 50 to 60 who received an inactivated influenza vaccine.

The chain employs TRBV11-2 and TRBJ2-7; 7 nucleotides agree with TRBD1. Germline V CDR1 and CDR2: SGHAT, FQNNGV. The V segment lost 5 bases and the J segment 5 bases; nucleotides outside the gene matches: 6. This CDR3 is 13 amino acids long. DNA for the CDR3: TGTGCCAGCAGCCCACAGGGGTGGAACGAGCAGTACTTC. This encodes CASSPQGWNEQYF.

This clonotype was observed a few times. V and J are TRBV5-1 and TRBJ1-4; D is unclear. From germline, CDR1 is SGHRS and CDR2 YFSETQ. V was cut by 5 bases and J by 5 bases, with 16 bases left in between. There are 15 residues in the CDR3. Here the CDR3 DNA reads TGCGCCAGCAGACCCGCACAGCCGTTAAATGAAAAACTGTTTTTT. Translated, it gives CASRPAQPLNEKLFF.

Note on this clonotype: This may be a read error: a much more frequent sequence differs by one nucleotide. The CDR3 DNA is TGTGCCAGCAGCCCGGGGTACTCCCGGGATTCGCAGTATTTT. Residues: CASSPGYSRDSQYF. The rearrangement uses TRBV12-3 or TRBV12-4 and TRBJ2-3; the D gene is possibly TRBD2 (5 bases). The CDR3 spans 14 residues. The ends were cut back, 6 bases at V and 10 bases at J, with 20 bases in the middle.

The chain's CDR3 is CASKHRAMTDTQYF. The CDR3, as DNA: TGTGCCAGCAAGCACAGGGCGATGACAGATACGCAGTATTTT. The chain recombines TRBV28 with TRBJ2-3; D may be TRBD1 (6 bases). Germline values: CDR1 MDHEN, CDR2 SYDVKM. CDR3 length equals 14 residues. V was shortened by 7 bases and J by 3 bases, with 14 bases between the two germline ends.

This clonotype was observed many times. The chain combines TRBV5-1 with TRBJ2-7; tentative D call: TRBD2 (5 bases). Trimming stripped 2 bases from V and 2 bases from J, with 11 bases between. The CDR3 spans 14 residues. Germline lookup yields CDR1 SGHRS and CDR2 YFSETQ. CDR3 nucleotides: TGCGCCAGCAGCTTAGAGGGCTCCACCTACGAGCAGTACTTC. Amino acid sequence: CASSLEGSTYEQYF.

The chain is built from TRBV12-3 or TRBV12-4 and TRBJ2-3; the match to TRBD2 covers 12 bases. The CDR3 length is 15 residues. The V gene end was trimmed by 5 bases and the J gene end by 6 bases; junction bases not matched to a gene: 6. The chain's CDR3 is CASSRLAGALDTQYF. CDR3 coding DNA: TGTGCCAGCAGTCGACTAGCGGGGGCATTGGATACGCAGTATTTT.

About this clonotype itself: Sequence at one end of the junction differs from germline and may be a read error. This rearrangement joins TRBV12-3 or TRBV12-4 to TRBJ2-7; tentatively, D is TRBD2 (5 bases). The CDR3 totals 11 residues. The DNA for the CDR3 is TGTGCCAGCTCACGGGGTTACGAGCGGTACTTC. Translation gives CASSRGYERYF.

This chain links TRBV12-3 or TRBV12-4 with TRBJ2-5; TRBD1 might be the D (6 bases). The CDR3 extends over 15 amino acids. The V gene lost 3 bases and the J gene lost 4 bases, with 15 bases spanning the gap. DNA of the CDR3: TGTGCCAGCAGTTTGAGCAGGGGCCCTTTAGAGACCCAGTACTTC. It codes for CASSLSRGPLETQYF.

The chain has TRBV7-9 and TRBJ2-1, with D hard to call. CDR3 length: 14 residues. The germline V gene has CDR1 SEHNR and CDR2 FQNEAQ (reference sequence). Trimming cost V 5 bases and J 3 bases, with 11 bases left between them. CDR3 region: CASSPEDGYNEQFF. The CDR3 nucleotides read TGTGCCAGCAGCCCTGAGGACGGCTACAATGAGCAGTTCTTC.

The chain joins TRBV29-1 to TRBJ2-1; no firm D call. Between the trimmed V and J ends, which lost 0 bases and 4 bases, there was a span of 4 bases. The germline V gene encodes CDR1 SQVTM and CDR2 ANQGSEA. This CDR3 comprises 12 residues. This CDR3 is CSVEEMYNEQFF. CDR3 in DNA: TGCAGCGTTGAAGAGATGTACAATGAGCAGTTCTTC.

This clonotype has just a few counts. V is TRBV27 and J is TRBJ2-3; D perhaps matches TRBD2 (7 bases). This CDR3 is built from 16 residues. V lost 1 base and J lost 4, with 15 bases in between. Germline V gene lookup returns CDR1 MNHEY and CDR2 SMNVEV (reference sequence). CDR3 nucleotide sequence: TGTGCCAGCAGTTTATTTGGGGGGGGCAAGGCAGATACGCAGTATTTT. It specifies CASSLFGGGKADTQYF.

V is TRBV10-3 and J is TRBJ1-2; possibly TRBD1 for D (6 bases). CDR3 size: 14 residues. The germline CDR1 and CDR2 sequences are ENHRY and SYGVKD. Trimming took off 6 bases at V and 5 bases at J, with 16 bases between the two ends. CDR3 DNA: TGTGCCATCAGCCCACAGGGTAGTACTTATGGCTACACCTTC. This translates into CAISPQGSTYGYTF.

The chain has TRBV4-2 and TRBJ2-2, with D uncertain. The CDR3 is made up of 17 amino acids. Per germline, CDR1 LGHNA and CDR2 YNFKEQ. The ends were cut back, 4 bases at V and 4 bases at J, with 19 bases in the middle. CDR3 nucleotide sequence: TGTGCCAGCAGCCGTGTATCCGTTGACATCGGCACCGGGGAGCTGTTTTTT. Translating gives CASSRVSVDIGTGELFF.

The chain carries TRBV24-1 and TRBJ2-7; D uncertain. This CDR3 region has 12 residues. Trimming left V 3 bases short and J 9 bases short, with 11 bases between. The germline gives CDR1 KGHDR, CDR2 SFDVKD. CDR3: CATSDAQAVQYF. CDR3 nucleotide sequence: TGTGCCACCAGTGATGCCCAGGCCGTGCAGTACTTC.

The rearrangement joins TRBV12-3 or TRBV12-4 to TRBJ2-2; either TRBD1 or TRBD2 may fit D (6 bases each). Trimming shortened V by 1 base and J by 6 bases, and 15 bases separated the two germline ends. The CDR3 covers 16 residues. CDR3: CASSLGGAKVSGELFF. The CDR3 coding sequence is TGTGCCAGCAGTTTAGGGGGGGCAAAGGTATCCGGGGAGCTGTTTTTT.

This clonotype was detected only once. The CDR3 coding sequence is TGTGCCAGCAGCCGACAGACAGGGGGTTTCTACGAGCAGTACTTC. This codes for CASSRQTGGFYEQYF. The gene calls are TRBV14 and TRBJ2-7; TRBD1 matches at 9 bases. The length of the CDR3 is 15 residues. Germline CDR1 SGHDN, CDR2 FVKESK. Trimming removed 4 bases from V and 3 bases from J; junction bases left unmatched: 7.

The CDR3 sequence: CASSSLTSGPSISYNEQFF. CDR3 in DNA: TGTGCCAGCAGCTCCCTGACTAGCGGGCCGAGTATCTCCTACAATGAGCAGTTCTTC. The gene calls are TRBV7-6 and TRBJ2-1, with 10 bases identical to TRBD2. Germline values: CDR1 SGHVS, CDR2 FNYEAQ. V dropped 4 bases and J dropped 0; count of bases not matched to a gene: 12. The CDR3 extends over 19 amino acids.

This clonotype was recorded many times. As DNA, the CDR3 is TGCGCCAGCAGCCCAGACAGTTATGGCTACACCTTC. It specifies CASSPDSYGYTF. The chain employs TRBV5-1 and TRBJ1-2, with D possibly TRBD1 on 5 matching bases. Between the trimmed V and J ends, which lost 4 bases and 5 bases, there was a span of 9 bases. CDR1 and CDR2 from the germline V gene are SGHRS and YFSETQ. This CDR3 has 12 residues.

This clonotype has a handful of counts. The DNA of the CDR3 is TGCAGTGCTAGAACGGGGGGAGCCAAAAACATTCAGTACTTC. Residues: CSARTGGAKNIQYF. The chain links TRBV20-1 to TRBJ2-4; 7 nucleotides agree with TRBD2. Germline CDR1 reads DFQATT; CDR2 reads SNEGSKA (reference sequence). J gave up 0 bases and V 2 bases, and 1 base lay outside the gene matches. The CDR3 has 14 amino acids.

Only a few counts were recorded for this clonotype. V gene TRBV5-1 combines with J gene TRBJ2-2, with D maybe TRBD2 (5 bases). V dropped 4 bases and J dropped 3 bases, with 19 bases sitting between them. The V gene's germline CDR1 is SGHRS and CDR2 YFSETQ. The CDR3 has 17 residues. CDR3 sequence reads: CASSGGPRVGDTGELFF. CDR3 sequence (DNA): TGCGCCAGCAGCGGCGGTCCGAGGGTGGGCGACACCGGGGAGCTGTTTTTT.

This clonotype was counted at least ten times. This chain links TRBV12-3 or TRBV12-4 with TRBJ1-6; the match to TRBD1 covers 8 bases. Trimming at V came to 7 bases and at J to 5 bases, leaving 7 bases not matched to a gene. The CDR3 runs 15 residues. The CDR3 DNA is TGTGCCAGCAATCTCGGACAGGGAAATAATTCACCCCTCCACTTT. This translates into CASNLGQGNNSPLHF.

The V gene is TRBV19, the J gene TRBJ2-6, with D perhaps TRBD1 (5 bases). The CDR3 is 16 residues long. Germline values: CDR1 LNHDA, CDR2 SQIVND (reference sequence). Trimming removed 3 bases from V and 0 bases from J, with 9 bases in between. The CDR3 spells CASSMGRSSGANVLTF. The CDR3, as DNA: TGTGCCAGTAGTATGGGGCGAAGCTCTGGGGCCAACGTCCTGACTTTC.

At least ten counts were recorded for this clonotype. This rearrangement joins TRBV12-3 or TRBV12-4 to TRBJ1-2; 7 bases are shared with TRBD1. V gave up 3 bases and J gave up 7 bases; unmatched junction bases: 2. The CDR3 loop spans 12 amino acids. CDR3 in DNA: TGTGCCAGCAGTTTTTCAGGGGGTGGCTACACCTTC. This sequence encodes CASSFSGGGYTF.

This clonotype was detected only a few times. The chain recombines TRBV11-1 with TRBJ2-2, with 12 nucleotides matching TRBD2. Germline CDR1 and CDR2: SGHAT and FQDESV (reference sequence). V lost 5 bases, J lost 6 bases, and 16 bases stayed unmatched. This CDR3 contains 19 residues. Written as DNA, the CDR3 is TGTGCCAGCAGCGCCGGTAAATGGACTAGCGGGACGAGCGCCGGGGAGCTGTTTTTT. Its translation is CASSAGKWTSGTSAGELFF.

The V call is TRBV9, the J call TRBJ2-3, with D possibly matching TRBD1 (6 bases). The CDR3 spans 16 residues. Germline CDR1 is SGDLS and CDR2 is YYNGEE. V was pared by 0 bases and J by 0 bases, with 11 bases between. The DNA of the CDR3 is TGTGCCAGCAGCGTAGCCGCCGGACAGAGCACAGATACGCAGTATTTT. Its protein is CASSVAAGQSTDTQYF.

This clonotype was seen only once. V gene TRBV7-2 combines with J gene TRBJ1-2, with TRBD1 as a possible D gene (5 bases). The V end was cut by 5 bases, the J end by 2 bases, with 15 bases between. From germline, CDR1 is SGHTA and CDR2 FQGNSA. This CDR3 comprises 15 residues. The CDR3 loop reads CASSARQRPNYGYTF. The CDR3 nucleotides are TGTGCCAGCAGCGCGCGACAGAGACCGAACTATGGCTACACCTTC. Complete variable domain (other parts from reference TRBV7-2 and TRBJ1-2): GAGVSQSPSNKVTEKGKDVELRCDPISGHTALYWYRQSLGQGLEFLIYFQGNSAPDKSGLPSDRFSAERTGGSVSTLTIQRTQQEDSAVYLCASSARQRPNYGYTFGSGTRLTVV.

The chain uses TRBV6-5 and TRBJ2-2, with 11 bases aligning to TRBD2. The CDR3 spans 18 residues. Germline assignment: CDR1 MNHEY and CDR2 SVGAGI. The V gene end was trimmed by 2 bases and the J gene end by 0 bases; junction bases not matched to a gene: 5. As DNA, the CDR3 is TGTGCCAGCAGTTACCCGTTTAGCGGGGGGGCGAACACCGGGGAGCTGTTTTTT. Translation: CASSYPFSGGANTGELFF.

The CDR3 reads CSARDDRGSDEKLFF. For the CDR3, the DNA is TGCAGTGCTAGAGACGACAGGGGGTCAGATGAAAAACTGTTTTTT. The rearrangement links TRBV20-1 to TRBJ1-4; the match to TRBD1 covers 9 bases. J lost 6 bases, V lost 0 bases, and 5 bases had no gene match. Germline values: CDR1 DFQATT, CDR2 SNEGSKA (reference sequence). This CDR3 is 15 amino acids long.

V gene TRBV4-3 combines with J gene TRBJ1-2; TRBD1 matches at 7 bases. J lost 2 bases, V lost 2 bases, and 5 bases had no gene match. CDR3 size: 15 residues. The germline V gene encodes CDR1 LGHNA and CDR2 YSLEER. CDR3: CASSQNTGENYGYTF. The CDR3 coding sequence is TGCGCCAGCAGCCAAAATACAGGGGAGAACTATGGCTACACCTTC.

The V gene is TRBV5-1, the J gene TRBJ2-2, with D possibly matching TRBD1 (6 bases). Trimming left V 0 bases short and J 7 bases short, with 10 bases between. The germline V gene encodes CDR1 SGHRS and CDR2 YFSETQ. The CDR3 loop spans 14 amino acids. The CDR3 nucleotides read TGCGCCAGCAGCTTGGACAGGGCGCACGGGGAGCTGTTTTTT. Protein: CASSLDRAHGELFF.

This chain links TRBV11-2 with TRBJ2-7; 9 bases agree with TRBD1. The germline gives CDR1 SGHAT, CDR2 FQNNGV. This CDR3 has 16 amino acids. The V gene end was trimmed by 5 bases and the J gene end by 5 bases; junction bases not matched to a gene: 13. CDR3 coding DNA: TGTGCCAGCAGCACCCGTTTCGGGACAGGGAAAAACGAGCAGTACTTC. Translated, it gives CASSTRFGTGKNEQYF.

This clonotype was counted only a few times. The rearrangement uses TRBV7-2 and TRBJ2-7, with D possibly being TRBD1 (6 bases). V lost 0 bases, J lost 5 bases, and 14 bases lay in between. The V gene's germline CDR1 is SGHTA and CDR2 FQGNSA. The CDR3 loop spans 15 amino acids. The CDR3: CASSLALRDKHEQYF. In DNA, the CDR3 is TGTGCCAGCAGCTTAGCTCTACGGGACAAACACGAGCAGTACTTC.